The 29 T cell receptor beta chains given below trace back to one sample, sequenced in a study of blood T cell repertoires in COVID-19. This table comes from immunoSEQ multiplex PCR, and its TCRdb copy is limited to in-frame clones, with some not included. The table records 120,000 or so clones, less than 75% of them present only once. The sample comprised peripheral blood. The source of these receptors is a human donor with acute or convalescent COVID-19. The donor label of this sample is uncertain.

Here the CDR3 DNA reads TGTGCCAGCAGCTTAGTGGGAGACAGGGCTGACATTCAGTACTTC. It is translated as CASSLVGDRADIQYF. The rearrangement joins TRBV7-2 to TRBJ2-4; TRBD1 aligns across 7 bases. The CDR3 consists of 15 residues. Unmatched junction bases numbered 8, after V lost 1 base and J lost 8 bases. Germline CDR1 is SGHTA and CDR2 is FQGNSA.

The J gene is TRBJ2-2, the V gene TRBV5-1; D is possibly TRBD2 (6 bases). Trimming removed 7 bases at V and 2 bases at J, with 15 bases between. The V gene's germline CDR1 is SGHRS and CDR2 YFSETQ. This CDR3 spans 15 amino acids. The CDR3 coding sequence is TGCGCCAGCCTACGCGGGGACCCAAACACCGGGGAGCTGTTTTTT. Its translation is CASLRGDPNTGELFF.

This chain joins TRBV2 and TRBJ2-3; possible D gene TRBD2, 6 bases. This CDR3 is built from 14 residues. The germline CDR1 and CDR2 sequences are SNHLY and FYNNEI. Deletions cut 7 bases from V and 6 bases from J, with 17 bases between. CDR3 loop: CASNERANVDTQYF. CDR3 nucleotides: TGTGCCAGCAACGAGCGGGCGAATGTGGATACGCAGTATTTT.

The CDR3: CASSQRPNLNTEAFF. The CDR3 region has the DNA TGTGCCAGCAGCCAACGCCCGAACTTAAACACTGAAGCTTTCTTT. The rearrangement uses TRBV3-1 (or the pseudogene TRBV3-2) and TRBJ1-1; D remains unclear. The V gene lost 2 bases and the J gene lost 2 bases, with 12 bases spanning the gap. Germline V lookup: CDR1 LGHDT, CDR2 YNNKEL (reference sequence). CDR3 length equals 15 residues.

This chain uses TRBV7-9 with TRBJ1-1, with 7 bases identical to TRBD1. The CDR3 length is 13 residues. Trimming cost V 7 bases and J 1 base; bases outside gene matches: 3. Germline V CDR1 and CDR2: SEHNR, FQNEAQ (reference sequence). The CDR3 is CASTPGGNTEAFF. In nucleotides, the CDR3 is TGTGCCAGCACCCCAGGGGGGAACACTGAAGCTTTCTTT. Combining the CDR3 with reference TRBV7-9 and TRBJ1-1 gives the whole variable domain DTGVSQNPRHKITKRGQNVTFRCDPISEHNRLYWYRQTLGQGPEFLTYFQNEAQLEKSRLLSDRFSAERPKGSFSTLEIQRTEQGDSAMYLCASTPGGNTEAFFGQGTRLTVV.

The count of this clone is one. The chain employs TRBV6-2 or TRBV6-3 and TRBJ2-7, with 10 positions matching TRBD2. Per the germline V gene, CDR1 is MNHEY and CDR2 is SVGEGT. The CDR3 sequence is 20 residues long. Trimming took 2 bases from V and 3 from J; bases not matched to a gene: 19. CDR3 sequence reads: CASSYPPRASGGAVGYEQYV. The CDR3 coding sequence is TGTGCCAGCAGTTACCCCCCACGGGCGAGCGGGGGGGCCGTCGGCTACGAGCAGTACGTC.

The rearrangement links TRBV10-3 to TRBJ2-2; 7 bases align to TRBD2. Unmatched junction bases numbered 3, after V lost 6 bases and J lost 5 bases. Germline V gene data show CDR1 as ENHRY and CDR2 as SYGVKD. This CDR3 comprises 13 residues. The CDR3: CAISLGGTGELFF. The CDR3, as DNA: TGTGCCATCAGCCTGGGGGGGACCGGGGAGCTGTTTTTT.

The chain couples TRBV5-5 to TRBJ1-4; D gene unclear. Germline V gene data show CDR1 as SGHKS and CDR2 as YYEKEE (reference sequence). This CDR3 region has 14 residues. V lost 5 bases to trimming and J lost 0 bases, with 8 bases between them. CDR3 DNA: TGTGCCAGCAGGACTCAAGCAACTAATGAAAAACTGTTTTTT. It specifies CASRTQATNEKLFF.

The genes are TRBV7-9 and TRBJ1-5; 8 bases are shared with TRBD1. J was trimmed by 7 bases and V by 5 bases; bases with no gene match: 1. The germline CDR1 and CDR2 sequences are SEHNR and FQNEAQ (reference sequence). This CDR3 region has 12 residues. CDR3 sequence: CASSRDRQPQHF. As DNA, the CDR3 is TGTGCCAGCAGCCGGGACAGGCAGCCCCAGCATTTT.

This clone showed up just once. This chain uses TRBV28 with TRBJ2-5; TRBD1 agrees at 7 bases. The CDR3 has 14 residues. Trimming took 5 bases from V and 4 from J; bases not matched to a gene: 7. CDR1 is MDHEN, CDR2 SYDVKM, per germline. Here the CDR3 DNA reads TGTGCCAGCAGTACAAGACAGGGTCGAGAGACCCAGTACTTC. It codes for CASSTRQGRETQYF.

The CDR3 sequence: CASSQDWTENNEQFF. CDR3 in DNA: TGTGCCAGCAGCCAAGATTGGACAGAAAACAATGAGCAGTTCTTC. V gene TRBV3-1 (or the pseudogene TRBV3-2) combines with J gene TRBJ2-1; TRBD1 is a possible D gene (6 bases). This CDR3 contains 15 residues. Germline-derived CDR1 and CDR2 are LGHDT and YNNKEL (reference sequence). Trimming shortened V by 0 bases and J by 5 bases, and 11 bases separated the two germline ends.

The rearrangement joins TRBV30 to TRBJ1-4; D gene ambiguous. This CDR3 comprises 15 residues. V was trimmed by 2 bases and J by 3 bases, leaving 13 bases between them. Germline V gene sequence: CDR1 GTSNPN, CDR2 SVGIG (reference sequence). CDR3 residues: CAWSRRGIANEKLFF. In DNA form, the CDR3 reads TGTGCCTGGAGTCGACGGGGTATCGCTAATGAAAAACTGTTTTTT.

V usage is TRBV7-2 and J usage is TRBJ2-7; D unclear. V was cut by 3 bases and J by 2 bases, with 11 bases left in between. The CDR3 runs 14 residues. Germline CDR1 SGHTA, CDR2 FQGNSA. The CDR3 DNA follows: TGTGCCAGCAGCTTGAGCCAGGCAGCCTACGAGCAGTACTTC. Translated, it gives CASSLSQAAYEQYF.

The DNA for the CDR3 is TGTGCCACCAGTGATGCTAACGACAATGAGCAGTTCTTC. Translation: CATSDANDNEQFF. This chain uses TRBV24-1 with TRBJ2-1; unclear D gene. This CDR3 has 13 residues. In germline, CDR1 is KGHDR, CDR2 SFDVKD. V lost 3 bases and J 5 bases, leaving 7 bases between the germline ends.

In nucleotides, the CDR3 is TGTGCCAGCAGTGACAGGGAACCCTCTGGAAACACCATATATTTT. Translating it yields CASSDREPSGNTIYF. V gene TRBV6-1 combines with J gene TRBJ1-3, with D possibly matching TRBD1 (5 bases). V lost 3 bases to trimming and J lost 0 bases, with 9 bases between them. The CDR3 is 15 residues long. Looked up from germline, CDR1 is MNHNS and CDR2 is SASEGT.

This clone was seen only once. The sample has other DNA sequences that encode this CDR3 too. The chain links TRBV30 to TRBJ2-7; D gene uncertain. CDR1 and CDR2 (germline): GTSNPN, SVGIG (reference sequence). The V and J ends lost 0 bases and 4 bases respectively, with 4 bases between them. CDR3 length: 11 amino acids. In DNA, the CDR3 is TGTGCCTGGAGTGTACGGTACGAGCAGTACTTC. Its protein product is CAWSVRYEQYF.

This clone was recorded a few times. CDR3 residues: CASSLVWSGGAGELFF. CDR3 DNA: TGTGCCAGCAGCTTAGTGTGGAGCGGGGGGGCCGGGGAGCTGTTTTTT. The rearrangement uses TRBV7-2 and TRBJ2-2; the match to TRBD2 covers 10 bases. Germline V lookup: CDR1 SGHTA, CDR2 FQGNSA. V trimming: 1 base; J trimming: 6 bases; junction bases outside the gene matches: 5. The CDR3 runs 16 residues.

The CDR3 region is CAWEGTGGLYGYTF. The CDR3 DNA reads TGTGCCTGGGAAGGGACAGGGGGTTTATATGGCTACACCTTC. This sequence joins TRBV30 and TRBJ1-2, with 11 bases aligning to TRBD1. CDR1 is GTSNPN, CDR2 SVGIG, per germline (reference sequence). The CDR3 runs 14 residues. V shed 5 bases, J shed 5 bases, and the junction held 7 bases outside the gene matches.

J is TRBJ1-1 and V is TRBV6-5, with TRBD1 identical over 7 bases. The CDR3 runs 14 residues. The junction had 5 bases not matched to a gene; V was cut back by 2 bases and J by 5 bases. Germline values: CDR1 MNHEY, CDR2 SVGAGI. CDR3 DNA sequence: TGTGCCAGCAGTTACGACAGGGTTCGAACTGAAGCTTTCTTT. As protein: CASSYDRVRTEAFF.

The chain has TRBV28 and TRBJ2-1; D is undetermined. CDR3 size: 18 residues. The V gene's germline CDR1 is MDHEN and CDR2 SYDVKM. V lost 5 bases and J lost 0, with 20 bases in between. In DNA, the CDR3 is TGTGCCAGCAGTCCTCAGGCTCAACTTGTCCCCTCCTACAATGAGCAGTTCTTC. Translation: CASSPQAQLVPSYNEQFF.

This clone was found a few times. This chain joins TRBV19 and TRBJ1-5, with 7 bases lining up with TRBD1. The CDR3 is made up of 19 amino acids. CDR1 is LNHDA and CDR2 is SQIVND in the germline V gene (reference sequence). The ends lost 0 bases at V and 4 bases at J; junction bases unmatched: 15. CDR3 nucleotides: TGTGCCAGTAGTATAGACGCACCTACTTTACAGGGGAGGAATCAGCCCCAGCATTTT. Its translation is CASSIDAPTLQGRNQPQHF.

The chain couples TRBV14 to TRBJ2-7, with 7 bases identical to TRBD1. Germline CDR1 reads SGHDN; CDR2 reads FVKESK. CDR3 size: 15 residues. The J segment lost 2 bases and the V segment lost 5 bases, leaving 9 bases of the junction unmatched. CDR3 in amino acids: CASSLTGALTYEQYF. The CDR3 DNA is TGTGCCAGCAGCTTAACAGGGGCTCTGACCTACGAGCAGTACTTC.

This sequence joins TRBV6-1 and TRBJ1-2, with TRBD1 identical over 8 bases. There are 16 residues in the CDR3. With 4 bases clipped from V and 2 bases from J, the junction kept 9 bases outside the gene matches. The germline gives CDR1 MNHNS, CDR2 SASEGT. CDR3 sequence reads: CASSGSLGTGNYGYTF. The CDR3 DNA is TGTGCCAGCAGTGGTTCCCTAGGGACAGGCAACTATGGCTACACCTTC.

The genes are TRBV28 and TRBJ2-2; a weak D match, TRBD2 (6 bases). Trimming removed 1 base at V and 0 bases at J, with 9 bases between. CDR1 is MDHEN, CDR2 SYDVKM, per germline. The CDR3 is made up of 16 amino acids. In DNA, the CDR3 is TGTGCCAGCAGTTTATCTGCGGGATCGAACACCGGGGAGCTGTTTTTT. This encodes CASSLSAGSNTGELFF.

The chain is built from TRBV11-2 and TRBJ1-2; D is perhaps TRBD1 (6 bases). Germline V CDR1 and CDR2: SGHAT, FQNNGV. V lost 4 bases and J lost 2, with 11 bases in between. The CDR3 spans 14 residues. CDR3 sequence (DNA): TGTGCCAGCAGCTCCCCGGGACAAAACTATGGCTACACCTTC. Amino acids: CASSSPGQNYGYTF.

This sequence joins TRBV10-3 and TRBJ1-1; no clear D. The CDR3 is 16 residues long. Germline V gene sequence: CDR1 ENHRY, CDR2 SYGVKD. Trimming left V 3 bases short and J 0 bases short, with 14 bases between. DNA for the CDR3: TGTGCCATCAGTGAATCGGGTCGCCAGTTGAACACTGAAGCTTTCTTT. This translates into CAISESGRQLNTEAFF.

The V gene is TRBV6-2 or TRBV6-3, the J gene TRBJ2-1, with TRBD2 matching 10 bases. CDR3 length: 15 amino acids. Germline V gene data show CDR1 as MNHEY and CDR2 as SVGEGT. The V and J ends lost 5 bases and 4 bases, in that order; junction bases with no gene match: 5. The CDR3 sequence: CASSHSGGGYNEQFF. The CDR3 region has the DNA TGTGCCAGCAGTCACAGCGGGGGGGGTTACAATGAGCAGTTCTTC.

The table lists this clone with many counts. The J gene is TRBJ2-7, the V gene TRBV29-1; TRBD1 aligns across 7 bases. J was trimmed by 4 bases and V by 6 bases; bases with no gene match: 12. The CDR3 contains 14 residues. Germline loops: CDR1 SQVTM, CDR2 ANQGSEA. Here the CDR3 reads CSVRFEGGKYEQYF. CDR3 DNA sequence: TGCAGCGTAAGGTTCGAAGGGGGCAAGTACGAGCAGTACTTC.

CDR3 DNA sequence: TGTGCCAGTAGTGTTACGGACAGGGCCTCACCCCTCCACTTT. Protein: CASSVTDRASPLHF. The gene calls are TRBV19 and TRBJ1-6, with TRBD1 identical over 8 bases. There are 14 residues in the CDR3. Trimming cost V 5 bases and J 10 bases; bases outside gene matches: 7. CDR1 LNHDA and CDR2 SQIVND come from the germline V gene (reference sequence).